This T cell receptor beta chain was sequenced during a study of blood T cell repertoires in COVID-19. Looking at the study overall: COVID-19 samples, acute and convalescent, were from the United States, Italy and Spain. From T cells, B-cell-depleted T cells, or PBMCs came the material, which was cDNA or gDNA.

Recruited during active infection, patients (from Seattle) were subsequently followed longitudinally. The table came from immunoSEQ multiplex PCR; TCRdb's copy has only in-frame clones and leaves some out. The sample lists 200,000 to 250,000 clones, about 87% occurring once. Germline lookup yields CDR1 MNHEY and CDR2 SMNVEV (reference sequence). CDR3 size: 16 residues. Trimming left V 4 bases short and J 1 base short, with 17 bases between. This receptor was taken from a man aged 25-45 years with COVID-19, enrolled during active disease. The sample was peripheral blood. V gene TRBV27 combines with J gene TRBJ2-7, with a weak D call TRBD2 (5 bases). In DNA, the CDR3 is TGTGCCAGCAGTTGGGGAGTTAGGGCAGGATCCTACGAGCAGTACTTC. Its translation is CASSWGVRAGSYEQYF.